The clone carrying this TCR beta chain was detected only once. Its target is unknown. The data derive from a study of shared clonotypes between healthy human individuals. Overall study context: The plates for each donor numbered three CD4 naive, three CD4 memory, two CD8 naive and one CD8 memory.

Germline V lookup: CDR1 GTSNPN, CDR2 SVGIG (reference sequence). This CDR3 has 15 amino acids. V lost 3 bases and J lost 0, with 14 bases in between. Into CD45RA+ naive and CD45RA-negative memory subsets, the CD4+ cells were split. In the source study's methods: ImmunoSEQ supplied junction-only sequences lacking quality scores, so filtering was different. Clones were sequenced by immunoSEQ multiplex PCR, and TCRdb holds only the in-frame ones, with some missing. V and J calls and clone size come straight from that table; D and trimming were deduced from the DNA. The sample has more than 2,000,000 clones, more than 90% seen once. Notes on the study in general: For sorted subsets, rarefaction showed incomplete sequencing despite large depth.

The sequence derives from a man younger than 35 in good health. Material for sequencing was naive CD4+ T cells sorted from blood. As for subset: CD45RA+ positively selected. This chain links TRBV30 with TRBJ2-5; D remains unclear. In DNA form, the CDR3 reads TGTGCCTGGAGCATCCCCTGGACGTACCAAGAGACCCAGTACTTC. It specifies CAWSIPWTYQETQYF.